This is a list of T cell receptor beta chains from one sample in a study of T cells expressing NK-cell markers. TCRdb reanalyzed the 5' RACE reads, giving one entry per CDR3 protein sequence and no DNA. This sample carries about 440,000 distinct CDR3 sequences, with about 7.1% going to the ten biggest clones. Material: blood T cells: a sorted CD56 or NKG2C T cell subset, CD4+ or CD8+ T cells, or bulk PBMC T cells (not recorded which). The receptors originated from a woman between 18 and 70 years old in good health. Both conserved end residues are part of each CDR3.

CDR3aa: CASSLIGTGYSPLHF
j_gene: TRBJ1-6
v_gene: TRBV7-2

CDR3aa: CASSPRQGSYNEQFF
j_gene: TRBJ2-1
v_gene: TRBV7-2

CDR3aa: CASSSTHTPLHF
j_gene: TRBJ1-6
v_gene: TRBV11-2

CDR3aa: CASGLYGGAGGRDEQFF
j_gene: TRBJ2-1
v_gene: TRBV12-5

CDR3aa: CASSFALGGQPQHF
j_gene: TRBJ1-5
v_gene: TRBV6-2/TRBV6-3

CDR3aa: CASSLSGGSNQPQHF
j_gene: TRBJ1-5
v_gene: TRBV7-2

CDR3aa: CASTLRVGTEAFF
j_gene: TRBJ1-1
v_gene: TRBV12-3/TRBV12-4

CDR3aa: CSARDSRGGNEKLFF
j_gene: TRBJ1-4
v_gene: TRBV20-1

CDR3aa: CASTGRAGTGELFF
j_gene: TRBJ2-2
v_gene: TRBV6-1

CDR3aa: CASSQGQGAYETQYF
j_gene: TRBJ2-5
v_gene: TRBV4-3

CDR3aa: CASSTGFSHEQYF
j_gene: TRBJ2-7
v_gene: TRBV7-9

CDR3aa: CASSLAGELPHQPQHF
j_gene: TRBJ1-5
v_gene: TRBV5-1

CDR3aa: CASNLGGGTNNEQFF
j_gene: TRBJ2-1
v_gene: TRBV7-2

CDR3aa: CASLLPSYRDRQEETQYF
j_gene: TRBJ2-5
v_gene: TRBV21-1

CDR3aa: CASSKERLAPFQETQYF
j_gene: TRBJ2-5
v_gene: TRBV21-1

CDR3aa: CSDGGGAEAFF
j_gene: TRBJ1-1
v_gene: TRBV29-1

CDR3aa: CASRQGLAGPDTQYF
j_gene: TRBJ2-3
v_gene: TRBV12-3/TRBV12-4

CDR3aa: CASNRDRGHDTQYF
j_gene: TRBJ2-3
v_gene: TRBV28

CDR3aa: CASGEGGPGELFF
j_gene: TRBJ2-2
v_gene: TRBV5-1

CDR3aa: CASSYGTTLSSYNEQFF
j_gene: TRBJ2-1
v_gene: TRBV7-2

CDR3aa: CATRDRGVWDTQYF
j_gene: TRBJ2-3
v_gene: TRBV15

CDR3aa: CASSYNRLNEQFF
j_gene: TRBJ2-1
v_gene: TRBV6-2/TRBV6-3

CDR3aa: CASSYKNIQYF
j_gene: TRBJ2-4
v_gene: TRBV6-5

CDR3aa: CSAYSAGLAKNIQYF
j_gene: TRBJ2-4
v_gene: TRBV29-1

CDR3aa: CASSPLGYEQYF
j_gene: TRBJ2-7
v_gene: TRBV7-9

CDR3aa: CASSYSGERPLHF
j_gene: TRBJ1-6
v_gene: TRBV6-5

CDR3aa: CALPRCQPQHF
j_gene: TRBJ1-5
v_gene: TRBV10-3

CDR3aa: CASSLGPATGELFF
j_gene: TRBJ2-2
v_gene: TRBV12-3/TRBV12-4

CDR3aa: CASSQVGWGTISTDTQYF
j_gene: TRBJ2-3
v_gene: TRBV4-3

CDR3aa: CASSPGTAYNQPQHF
j_gene: TRBJ1-5
v_gene: TRBV19

CDR3aa: CASSSQTYEQYF
j_gene: TRBJ2-7
v_gene: TRBV3-1

CDR3aa: CATSRGPYNEQFF
j_gene: TRBJ2-1
v_gene: TRBV15

CDR3aa: CATSRIAVESNTEAFF
j_gene: TRBJ1-1
v_gene: TRBV15

CDR3aa: CASSREGPTDTQYF
j_gene: TRBJ2-3
v_gene: TRBV5-4

CDR3aa: CASSYGAGSGYTF
j_gene: TRBJ1-2
v_gene: TRBV6-5

CDR3aa: CSVSPTQGLGSGNTIYF
j_gene: TRBJ1-3
v_gene: TRBV20-1

CDR3aa: CASSSLGQGHGYTF
j_gene: TRBJ1-2
v_gene: TRBV12-3/TRBV12-4

CDR3aa: CASSEGRGQETQYF
j_gene: TRBJ2-5
v_gene: TRBV18

CDR3aa: CASSQGFFLAGNQETQYF
j_gene: TRBJ2-5
v_gene: TRBV14

CDR3aa: CSVVVGSSYEQYF
j_gene: TRBJ2-7
v_gene: TRBV29-1

CDR3aa: CASSLEVLAGIYEQYF
j_gene: TRBJ2-7
v_gene: TRBV7-2

CDR3aa: CASSGSPRSYNEQFF
j_gene: TRBJ2-1
v_gene: TRBV3-1